These 32 T cell receptor beta chains originate from one sample sequenced in a study of Ad26.COV2.S vaccination and SARS-CoV-2 variants. The treatment denotes: some 19 received Ad26.COV2.S at low or high dose, single or two shots; about 5 received placebo; per-sample allocation not given. The investigators took samples on day 63 after the first vaccine or placebo injection. Profiled with immunoSEQ multiplex PCR; TCRdb holds only in-frame clones, not every one. The sample includes about 350,000 clones, roughly 90% of them seen just once. Sequencing used peripheral blood, obtained in a trial of Ad26.COV2.S vaccine versus placebo. All receptors come from a person aged 18 to 59 who received the Ad26.COV2.S COVID-19 vaccine or a placebo.

The J gene is TRBJ1-5, the V gene TRBV28; 7 positions agree with TRBD1. Germline V CDR1 and CDR2: MDHEN, SYDVKM. CDR3 length: 15 amino acids. Germline trimming cut 5 bases from V and 2 bases from J; bases unmatched to any gene: 6. The DNA of the CDR3 is TGTGCCAGCAGTCCGACAGGGAGAGGCAATCAGCCCCAGCATTTT. Translating gives CASSPTGRGNQPQHF.

The CDR3 region has the DNA TGTGCCAGCAGTTTAACTAGCGGGAGTATCGGGGAGCTGTTTTTT. Protein sequence: CASSLTSGSIGELFF. The chain joins TRBV27 to TRBJ2-2, with 11 positions matching TRBD2. The trim removed 2 bases at V and 7 bases at J, leaving 3 bases unmatched. The CDR3 sequence is 15 residues long. In germline, CDR1 is MNHEY, CDR2 SMNVEV (reference sequence).

The V gene is TRBV19, the J gene TRBJ1-4, with a tentative D call TRBD1 (5 bases). V shed 5 bases and J shed 8 bases, with 12 bases lying between them. Germline CDR1 and CDR2: LNHDA and SQIVND (reference sequence). The CDR3 consists of 13 residues. CDR3: CASSGGYGEKLFF. The CDR3 DNA reads TGTGCCAGTAGTGGGGGGTATGGAGAAAAACTGTTTTTT.

The chain couples TRBV12-3 or TRBV12-4 to TRBJ2-7; 7 bases fit TRBD1. The CDR3 totals 11 residues. The V segment lost 6 bases and the J segment 6 bases; nucleotides outside the gene matches: 2. The CDR3 spells CASSHRGEQYF. The CDR3 DNA reads TGTGCCAGCAGCCACAGGGGCGAGCAGTACTTC.

The chain employs TRBV6-6 and TRBJ1-1, with no clear D. Per germline, CDR1 MNHNY and CDR2 SVGAGI (reference sequence). This CDR3 has 15 amino acids. V dropped 2 bases and J dropped 3 bases, with 13 bases sitting between them. The CDR3 DNA reads as TGTGCCAGCAGTTACGAGGTAGAGGTGGACACTGAAGCTTTCTTT. It translates to CASSYEVEVDTEAFF.

V gene TRBV3-1 (or the pseudogene TRBV3-2) combines with J gene TRBJ1-1; D unclear. Trimming cost V 1 base and J 0 bases, with 9 bases left between them. The CDR3 has 15 amino acids. CDR1 and CDR2 (germline): LGHDT, YNNKEL (reference sequence). CDR3 amino acids: CASSQVNYLNTEAFF. The CDR3, as DNA: TGTGCCAGCAGCCAAGTAAACTATTTGAACACTGAAGCTTTCTTT.

The chain couples TRBV19 to TRBJ1-2; 9 bases are shared with TRBD1. The CDR3 covers 17 residues. The junction had 17 bases not matched to a gene; V was cut back by 5 bases and J by 7 bases. CDR1 is LNHDA, CDR2 SQIVND, per germline (reference sequence). CDR3 in DNA: TGTGCCAGTAGTTTACCGGGACAGGGAACCGTACTCTTTGGCTACACCTTC. It encodes CASSLPGQGTVLFGYTF.

This clone was seen a single time. The gene calls are TRBV5-5 and TRBJ1-3; 12 bases are a match to TRBD1. Unmatched junction bases numbered 8, after V lost 2 bases and J lost 2 bases. Germline V CDR1 and CDR2: SGHKS, YYEKEE (reference sequence). The CDR3 is 18 residues long. CDR3 in amino acids: CASSFSGTGGSTGNTIYF. CDR3 nucleotide sequence: TGTGCCAGCAGCTTCTCCGGGACAGGGGGCTCAACTGGAAACACCATATATTTT.

The chain carries TRBV28 and TRBJ2-2; tentatively, D is TRBD2 (5 bases). The length of the CDR3 is 18 residues. The V end was cut by 4 bases, the J end by 1 base, with 19 bases between. The germline V gene has CDR1 MDHEN and CDR2 SYDVKM. CDR3 in amino acids: CASSSQPGKDMNTGELFF. CDR3 in DNA: TGTGCCAGCAGTTCACAACCCGGGAAGGATATGAACACCGGGGAGCTGTTTTTT.

The gene calls are TRBV5-6 and TRBJ1-5; maybe TRBD1 (6 bases). Trimming removed 2 bases from V and 1 base from J, with 7 bases in between. The CDR3 extends over 14 amino acids. Germline V CDR1 and CDR2: SGHDT, YYEEEE. The CDR3 sequence: CASSFRGSNQPQHF. The CDR3 coding sequence is TGTGCCAGCAGCTTTAGGGGGAGCAATCAGCCCCAGCATTTT.

The V gene is TRBV6-5, the J gene TRBJ1-2; a possible D gene is TRBD1 (6 bases). The CDR3 has 13 residues. Germline CDR1 reads MNHEY; CDR2 reads SVGAGI. V was cut by 2 bases and J by 2 bases, with 6 bases left in between. The CDR3 region has the DNA TGTGCCAGCAGTTACACAGGGAACTATGGCTACACCTTC. Translating gives CASSYTGNYGYTF.

This clone was recorded once. The rearrangement uses TRBV7-2 and TRBJ1-2; TRBD1 aligns across 10 bases. Germline CDR1 SGHTA, CDR2 FQGNSA. The CDR3 runs to 14 residues. J gave up 8 bases and V 7 bases, and 10 bases lay outside the gene matches. The DNA for the CDR3 is TGTGCCAGCACCCAGGGACAGGGGACGGGAGGCTACACCTTC. This translates into CASTQGQGTGGYTF.

This chain joins TRBV9 and TRBJ1-6, with D possibly TRBD1 on 5 matching bases. Germline V gene data show CDR1 as SGDLS and CDR2 as YYNGEE. V lost 3 bases, J lost 9 bases, and 19 bases lay in between. This CDR3 is built from 16 residues. The DNA for the CDR3 is TGTGCCAGCAGCGCGGGGGAGGGTTCGAACCCTTCACCCCTCCACTTT. This gives the protein CASSAGEGSNPSPLHF.

The chain joins TRBV13 to TRBJ2-6; TRBD2 matches 7 bases. This CDR3 has 15 residues. The V gene's germline CDR1 is PRHDT and CDR2 FYEKMQ (reference sequence). After removal of 5 bases from V and 1 base from J, the junction contained 2 bases not matched to a gene. CDR3 in amino acids: CASSPGGSGANVLTF. The CDR3 region has the DNA TGTGCCAGCAGCCCGGGGGGATCTGGGGCCAACGTCCTGACTTTC.

This clone showed up just once. The chain is built from TRBV5-5 and TRBJ2-5; 7 nucleotides match TRBD1. V shed 4 bases, J shed 2 bases, and the junction held 8 bases outside the gene matches. Looked up from germline, CDR1 is SGHKS and CDR2 is YYEKEE (reference sequence). This CDR3 region has 15 residues. CDR3 sequence (DNA): TGTGCCAGCAGCCCACCGGGACAGCAGCAAGAGACCCAGTACTTC. It yields the protein CASSPPGQQQETQYF.

The CDR3 coding sequence is TGTGCCAGCAGTGTGACACCCCTCGACACTGAAGCTTTCTTT. This translates into CASSVTPLDTEAFF. The chain carries TRBV27 and TRBJ1-1; D is ambiguous. Germline loops: CDR1 MNHEY, CDR2 SMNVEV (reference sequence). CDR3 size: 14 residues. V lost 5 bases and J lost 3, with 13 bases in between.

The chain recombines TRBV28 with TRBJ2-2, with 10 bases aligning to TRBD1. CDR3 length: 14 amino acids. The germline gives CDR1 MDHEN, CDR2 SYDVKM. The V segment lost 7 bases and the J segment 5 bases; nucleotides outside the gene matches: 4. CDR3 nucleotides: TGTGCCAGCACCCCGGGACAGGGGACCGGGGAGCTGTTTTTT. Its protein product is CASTPGQGTGELFF.

V and J are TRBV6-1 and TRBJ2-4; D remains ambiguous. The ends were cut back, 2 bases at V and 0 bases at J, with 14 bases in the middle. Germline values: CDR1 MNHNS, CDR2 SASEGT. The length of the CDR3 is 17 residues. This CDR3 is CASSESLSTLAKNIQYF. CDR3 sequence (DNA): TGTGCCAGCAGTGAATCGTTATCTACGCTAGCCAAAAACATTCAGTACTTC.

J is TRBJ1-6 and V is TRBV28, with D possibly matching TRBD1 (6 bases). Germline V gene data show CDR1 as MDHEN and CDR2 as SYDVKM. V was shortened by 3 bases and J by 7 bases, with 13 bases between the two germline ends. This CDR3 has 15 amino acids. The CDR3 spells CASSLVRGANSPLHF. The CDR3 region has the DNA TGTGCCAGCAGTTTGGTCAGGGGAGCAAATTCACCCCTCCACTTT.

This chain links TRBV11-3 with TRBJ2-2; D is perhaps TRBD1 (6 bases). V lost 5 bases and J lost 5, with 9 bases in between. The CDR3 is made up of 13 amino acids. CDR1 is SGHNT and CDR2 is YENEEA in the germline V gene. This chain's CDR3 is CASSRTGTGELFF. The CDR3, as DNA: TGTGCCAGCAGCCGTACAGGGACCGGGGAGCTGTTTTTT.

J is TRBJ2-5 and V is TRBV14, with D tentatively TRBD1 (6 bases). Between the trimmed V and J ends, which lost 0 bases and 5 bases, there was a span of 13 bases. Germline CDR1 SGHDN, CDR2 FVKESK. The CDR3 is 15 amino acids. This CDR3 reads CASSQDLARGETQYF. CDR3 in DNA: TGTGCCAGCAGCCAAGATCTTGCCAGGGGTGAGACCCAGTACTTC.

This rearrangement joins TRBV4-1 to TRBJ2-3; no firm D call. In germline, CDR1 is MGHRA, CDR2 YSYEKL. V was shortened by 1 base and J by 2 bases, with 13 bases between the two germline ends. The CDR3 runs to 16 residues. CDR3 loop: CASSQVNLVSTDTQYF. The DNA for the CDR3 is TGCGCCAGCAGCCAAGTTAACCTAGTTTCCACAGATACGCAGTATTTT.

The V call is TRBV28, the J call TRBJ1-5, with a possible D match to TRBD1 (5 bases). Trimming cost V 7 bases and J 0 bases, with 16 bases left between them. CDR1 and CDR2 from the germline V gene are MDHEN and SYDVKM. CDR3 length equals 16 residues. The CDR3, as DNA: TGTGCCAGCACCCTCGCCGGGGGGTATAGCAATCAGCCCCAGCATTTT. Protein sequence: CASTLAGGYSNQPQHF. The full variable domain, in which reference TRBV28 and TRBJ1-5 provide the parts outside the CDR3, is DVKVTQSSRYLVKRTGEKVFLECVQDMDHENMFWYRQDPGLGLRLIYFSYDVKMKEKGDIPEGYSVSREKKERFSLILESASTNQTSMYLCASTLAGGYSNQPQHFGDGTRLSIL.

This clone was seen a handful of times. The V gene is TRBV18, the J gene TRBJ2-1; a weak D match, TRBD2 (5 bases). V was pared by 3 bases and J by 3 bases, with 6 bases between. Germline CDR1 KGHSH, CDR2 LQKENI. The CDR3 loop spans 13 amino acids. The CDR3 is CASSPRDYNEQFF. The DNA for the CDR3 is TGTGCCAGCTCACCCCGGGACTACAATGAGCAGTTCTTC.

The chain carries TRBV27 and TRBJ1-6; TRBD1 agrees at 8 bases. Germline trimming cut 4 bases from V and 7 bases from J; bases unmatched to any gene: 3. Germline CDR1 is MNHEY and CDR2 is SMNVEV (reference sequence). The CDR3 extends over 14 amino acids. The CDR3 loop is CASSSGQENSPLHF. As DNA, the CDR3 is TGTGCCAGCAGTTCGGGACAGGAGAATTCACCCCTCCACTTT.

The chain is built from TRBV7-9 and TRBJ1-6; D not resolved. V shed 5 bases and J shed 14 bases, with 16 bases lying between them. The CDR3 totals 13 residues. Germline V lookup: CDR1 SEHNR, CDR2 FQNEAQ (reference sequence). The CDR3: CASSPGPSPALHF. The DNA of the CDR3 is TGTGCCAGCAGCCCAGGTCCTTCTCCAGCCCTCCACTTT.

Remarks on this clone: Other DNA sequences in this specimen translate into the identical CDR3. The chain combines TRBV12-3 or TRBV12-4 with TRBJ2-5, with D unclear. Trimming took off 6 bases at V and 2 bases at J, with 4 bases between the two ends. The CDR3 runs 11 residues. The CDR3 nucleotides read TGTGCCAGCAGCCCGCAAGAGACCCAGTACTTC. This sequence encodes CASSPQETQYF.

The chain recombines TRBV6-5 with TRBJ2-5, with TRBD1 matching 10 bases. This CDR3 contains 14 residues. Trimming took 6 bases from V and 4 from J; bases not matched to a gene: 5. CDR1 MNHEY and CDR2 SVGAGI come from the germline V gene. Here the CDR3 reads CASSRGQGGETQYF. CDR3 bases: TGTGCCAGCAGCCGAGGACAGGGGGGAGAGACCCAGTACTTC.

The V call is TRBV6-5, the J call TRBJ1-1; TRBD1 might be the D (6 bases). V was cut by 0 bases and J by 10 bases, with 21 bases left in between. The CDR3 has 16 residues. CDR1 and CDR2 from the germline V gene are MNHEY and SVGAGI. This chain's CDR3 is CASSYSSPGLKGGAFF. CDR3 DNA: TGTGCCAGCAGTTACTCGAGTCCGGGCCTCAAAGGGGGAGCTTTCTTT.

The chain recombines TRBV12-3 or TRBV12-4 with TRBJ2-7; possibly TRBD1 for D (5 bases). The V end was cut by 2 bases, the J end by 5 bases, with 7 bases between. The CDR3 is 12 residues long. The CDR3 here is CASSLTGDEQYF. The CDR3 nucleotides read TGTGCCAGCAGTTTAACAGGTGACGAGCAGTACTTC.

CDR3 DNA: TGTGCCAGCAGCCGAGGGTATGGCTACACCTTC. This gives the protein CASSRGYGYTF. The J gene is TRBJ1-2, the V gene TRBV7-2; D gene ambiguous. Trimming removed 5 bases at V and 5 bases at J, with 6 bases between. CDR1 is SGHTA, CDR2 FQGNSA, per germline. This CDR3 contains 11 residues.

The chain recombines TRBV4-1 with TRBJ2-2, with 9 bases aligning to TRBD1. Trimming cost V 1 base and J 3 bases; bases outside gene matches: 6. The CDR3 is made up of 17 amino acids. From germline, CDR1 is MGHRA and CDR2 YSYEKL. The CDR3 region has the DNA TGCGCCAGCAGCCAAGGGTCACAGGGGGCCTACACCGGGGAGCTGTTTTTT. Translation gives CASSQGSQGAYTGELFF.